The subject of this entry is one TCR beta chain. The antigen it recognizes is unknown. No quality values exist for individual bases; no much larger clone is one base distant. This specimen belongs to a study of TIL therapy for anti-PD-1-resistant metastatic lung cancer (dated by TCRdb to 2020 to 2022). Background on the whole study: Enrolled patients had a median age of around 50 years (range about 38-75) and a median tumor PD-L1 proportion score of approximately 6.2%. The cohort was predominantly lung adenocarcinoma, with several EGFR-mutant and two ALK-rearranged tumors, and half of patients were current or former smokers. A median non-synonymous tumor mutation burden of under 1.9 mutations per megabase was determined across the cohort by whole-exome sequencing. Tumor and peripheral blood T cell receptor beta sequencing was used to track clonotypes across tumor, expanded TIL product and serial blood samples.

TCR beta CDR3 regions were amplified from genomic DNA with the immunoSEQ v3 hsTCRB kit using bias-controlled multiplex PCR. TCR libraries were sequenced on an Illumina NextSeq 500 to 2 million or so read pairs for survey level or roughly 5-6.5 million for deep level. For the original study's pipeline: V, D and J genes were assigned, non-productive sequences were removed, and clonality was reported by immunoSEQ Analyzer software. Repertoires of infused TIL and blood were compared using productive Simpson clonality and the Morisita overlap index of productive TRB rearrangements. This immuneACCESS table, as held by TCRdb, lists in-frame sequences with V and J called but not all clones. Of the missing ones, under half trace to an unresolved V gene in checked studies; the others have no known cause. The V and J calls and the clone size are those of that table, but D and trimming were determined from the DNA. The sample contains under 6,500 clones, approximately 66% of them found a single time. Roughly 18% of the sample comes from the top ten.

The time point label here, explained by the study, means: pre-treatment sample, taken before nivolumab and TIL therapy. Baseline tumor samples were excised metastases, mostly pleural nodules or supraclavicular lymph nodes, from the same resection used to grow TIL. Tumors were harvested prior to any PD-1/PD-L1 blockade, after which nivolumab was administered to patients, and lymphodepletion, expanded TIL infusion and IL-2 were given to patients who progressed. Between late 2017 and January 2020, a dual-center phase I trial enrolled adults who had stage 4 NSCLC. Samples were obtained from a single-arm, open-label phase I trial in which tumor-infiltrating lymphocyte therapy with nivolumab was evaluated in advanced non-small cell lung cancer. Portions of each resected tumor were snap-frozen in liquid nitrogen and were stored at -80 degrees C. Tumor regions of interest were selected on H&E sections by laser-capture macrodissection, were pulverized into 15 mg aliquots, and were extracted with Qiagen Allprep kits.

Points the paper makes about the study in general: Clonal turnover during TIL culture was high, and many clones enriched in the product were not detected in the baseline tumor, suggesting clonal contraction rather than faithful expansion. The study protocol defined all tumor marker inferences as exploratory. The cohort was highly selected, including more treatment-naive, never-smoker and oncogene-addicted patients than is typical, which limits generalizability. Higher clonality and lower diversity were observed in expanded TIL cultures than in baseline intratumoral T cells (median clonality roughly 6.5% vs 31%, p < 0.0001).

V and J are trimmed by 5 bases and 4 bases, and the gene matches miss 7 bases of the junction. From cysteine to phenylalanine, the CDR3 is 15 amino acids long. Only the CDR3 portion is preserved as DNA: 45 bases, with reading frame beginning at the first base. The germline V gene gives CDR1 as KGHDR and CDR2 as SFDVKD. The TCR comes from a person aged 25 to 85 with non-small cell lung cancer. Material: tumor tissue, obtained at baseline. The rearrangement joined TRBV24-1 to TRBJ2-5, and TRBD2 aligns with 9 junction nucleotides. The CDR3 reads as follows: CATSGLAGDIETQYF. The nucleotides are TGTGCCACCAGTGGCTTAGCGGGGGATATAGAGACCCAGTACTTC.